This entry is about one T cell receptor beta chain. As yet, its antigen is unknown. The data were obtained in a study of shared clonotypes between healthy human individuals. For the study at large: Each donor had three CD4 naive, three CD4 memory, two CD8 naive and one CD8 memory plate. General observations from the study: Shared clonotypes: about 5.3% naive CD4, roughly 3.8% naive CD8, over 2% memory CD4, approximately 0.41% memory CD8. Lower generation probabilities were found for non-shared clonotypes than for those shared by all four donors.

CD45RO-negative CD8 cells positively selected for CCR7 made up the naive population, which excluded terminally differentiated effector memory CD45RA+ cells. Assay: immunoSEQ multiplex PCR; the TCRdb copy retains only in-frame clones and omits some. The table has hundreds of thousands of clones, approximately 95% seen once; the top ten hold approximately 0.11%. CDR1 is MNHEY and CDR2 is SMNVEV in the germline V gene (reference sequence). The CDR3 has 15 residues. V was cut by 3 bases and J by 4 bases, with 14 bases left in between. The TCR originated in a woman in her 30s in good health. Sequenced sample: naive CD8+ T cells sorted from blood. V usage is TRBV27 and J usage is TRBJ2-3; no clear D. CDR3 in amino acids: CASSFIMSRADTQYF. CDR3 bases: TGTGCCAGCAGTTTTATCATGTCTCGCGCAGATACGCAGTATTTT.